Listed below are T cell receptor beta chains from one sample, sequenced in a study of blood T cell repertoires in COVID-19. Measured with immunoSEQ multiplex PCR; TCRdb has only the in-frame clones, and not every one. The sample consists of some 96,000 clones, around 85% of them appearing once. Input material: peripheral blood. These receptors were collected from a human donor in a cohort sampled during active COVID-19. CDR3s include the opening cysteine and the closing phenylalanine or tryptophan. The D gene is left open where the match is weak. Not all rows give a size; the values are once, few, many and, for expanded clones, a class.

.	.	TRBJ1-3	TRBV4-3	TGCGCCAGCAGCCAGCGTGGGGCAAACACCATATATTTT	CASSQRGANTIYF
.	once	TRBJ2-7	TRBV6-5	TGTGCCAGCAGTTACTCTTTCGGGGACTCCTACGAGCAGTACTTC	CASSYSFGDSYEQYF
.	.	TRBJ2-1	TRBV7-2	TGTGCCAGCAGCTTAGCGTCGGCCTACAATGAGCAGTTCTTC	CASSLASAYNEQFF
.	.	TRBJ1-1	TRBV9	TGTGCCAGCAGCGCATCAGGGGTTGAAGCTTTCTTT	CASSASGVEAFF
.	.	TRBJ2-3	TRBV5-1	TGCGCCAGCAGCTTGTCTAGAAACACAGATACGCAGTATTTT	CASSLSRNTDTQYF
.	.	TRBJ2-3	TRBV5-1	TGCGCCAGCAGCCAGGCGGGACAGCACACAGATACGCAGTATTTT	CASSQAGQHTDTQYF
TRBD1	.	TRBJ1-6	TRBV23-1	TGCGCCAGCAGTCACCGCGAGTGGGACAGGGGCTTTATACCCTATAATTCACCCCTCCACTTT	CASSHREWDRGFIPYNSPLHF
.	.	TRBJ2-5	TRBV12-2	TGTGCAAGTCGCTTAGCCCAACTTCGACAGCGGGGGGGCCTTGAAGAGACCCAGTACTTC	CASRLAQLRQRGGLEETQYF
.	.	TRBJ1-3	TRBV9	TGTGCCAGCAGCCTCTCCCCCCAGGGAAACACCATATATTTT	CASSLSPQGNTIYF
TRBD2	.	TRBJ2-5	TRBV9	TGTGCCAGCAGCGTATTGGCTAGCGGGCAAGAGACCCAGTACTTC	CASSVLASGQETQYF
.	.	TRBJ2-3	TRBV6-6	TGTGCCAGCAGGGAGACAGATACGCAGTATTTT	CASRETDTQYF
.	.	TRBJ1-4	TRBV19	TGTGCCAGTAGTACTCGCCTGGCGGGGTTGAATGAAAAACTGTTTTTT	CASSTRLAGLNEKLFF
.	.	TRBJ1-1	TRBV10-1	TGCGCCAGCAGTGGACAGCGGAACACTGAAGCTTTCTTT	CASSGQRNTEAFF
.	.	TRBJ2-3	TRBV7-2	TGTGCCAGCAGCTTAGGGGGAAAGCGGGGCACAGATACGCAGTATTTT	CASSLGGKRGTDTQYF
TRBD1	.	TRBJ2-7	TRBV12-5	TGTGCTAGTGGCCAGACAGGGTGGACCTACGAGCAGTACTTC	CASGQTGWTYEQYF
TRBD2	once	TRBJ2-1	TRBV30	TGTGCCTGGAGTGTACTAGCGAATGAGCAGTTCTTC	CAWSVLANEQFF
.	.	TRBJ2-3	TRBV7-6	TGTGCCAGCAGCTTAGCGACAGAGTCTCGCACAGATACGCAGTATTTT	CASSLATESRTDTQYF
.	.	TRBJ2-3	TRBV7-8	TGTGCCAGCAGCTCAAATACGCAGTATTTT	CASSSNTQYF
TRBD1	.	TRBJ2-3	TRBV5-1	TGCGCCAGCTCGACAGGGCGCGCAGATACGCAGTATTTT	CASSTGRADTQYF
.	.	TRBJ2-1	TRBV7-2	TGTGCCAGCAGCTTAGATCGCTACAATGAGCAGTTCTTC	CASSLDRYNEQFF
TRBD1	few	TRBJ1-2	TRBV7-2	TGTGCCAGCAGCTTAGGGACGGGCAGGGGGATCTATGGCTACACCTTC	CASSLGTGRGIYGYTF
.	.	TRBJ1-3	TRBV9	TGTGCCAGCAGCGTAACGTCAGAAGGAAACACCATATATTTT	CASSVTSEGNTIYF
.	.	TRBJ2-3	TRBV27	TGTGCCAGTCTGTTCCCCTGGGGGGTGGTGACAGATACGCAGTATTTT	CASLFPWGVVTDTQYF
TRBD1	.	TRBJ2-2	TRBV5-1	TGCGCCAGCGGCGACAGGGGGGCTCTGTTTTTT	CASGDRGALFF
TRBD2	.	TRBJ2-1	TRBV5-1	TGCGCCAGCAGCTTGGATCTAGCGGGAAGGACCAATGAGCAGTTCTTC	CASSLDLAGRTNEQFF
.	.	TRBJ2-7	TRBV5-1	TGCGCCAGCAGCCCTACCGGACAGCGATACGAGCAGTACTTC	CASSPTGQRYEQYF
.	.	TRBJ2-7	TRBV5-1	TGCGCCAGCAGCTCCCCTCTTTACTTC	CASSSPLYF
TRBD1	.	TRBJ2-2	TRBV6-2/TRBV6-3	TGTGCCAGCAGTCCCACCCCGGGACAGAAACATACCGGGGAGCTGTTTTTT	CASSPTPGQKHTGELFF
TRBD1	.	TRBJ2-7	TRBV5-1	TGCGCCAGCAGCTGGGACAGGGGTGGGCAGTACTTC	CASSWDRGGQYF
TRBD1	.	TRBJ2-1	TRBV18	TGTGCCAGCTCACCACCGACAGGGGGCCCCTACAATGAGCAGTTCTTC	CASSPPTGGPYNEQFF
.	.	TRBJ2-2	TRBV18	TGTGCCAGCTCACCTAACAGCGGGAACACCGGGGAGCTGTTTTTT	CASSPNSGNTGELFF
TRBD2	.	TRBJ2-1	TRBV7-2	TGTGCCAGCAGCGATAAAAAACGACTAGCGGGGTTTACAAATGAGCAGTTCTTC	CASSDKKRLAGFTNEQFF
TRBD1	.	TRBJ1-4	TRBV19	TGTGCCAGTATCCGACAGGGGGCTAGTGAAAAACTGTTTTTT	CASIRQGASEKLFF
.	.	TRBJ2-2	TRBV28	TGTGCCAGCAGCCAAAGACTCGCGAACACCGGGGAGCTGTTTTTT	CASSQRLANTGELFF
.	once	TRBJ1-2	TRBV5-1	TGCGCCAGTTCGTTAGGGGCCTATGGCTACACCTTC	CASSLGAYGYTF
TRBD1	.	TRBJ1-6	TRBV30	TGTGCCTGGAGTTTAGGACAGGGGGGCTCACCCCTCCACTTT	CAWSLGQGGSPLHF
.	.	TRBJ2-3	TRBV9	TGTGCCAGCAGCTCAGGGGCATCCCGCGATACGCAGTATTTT	CASSSGASRDTQYF
TRBD1	.	TRBJ2-6	TRBV19	TGTGCCAGTAGTATCGGACAGGGGACTGGGGCCAACGTCCTGACTTTC	CASSIGQGTGANVLTF
.	once	TRBJ2-2	TRBV12-5	TGTGCTAGTGGTTCGGGTGCCTTAATAAACACCGGGGAGCTGTTTTTT	CASGSGALINTGELFF
TRBD2	.	TRBJ2-1	TRBV29-1	TGCAGCGTTGAAGAAACTAGCGGGAGATTGGATGAGCAGTTCTTC	CSVEETSGRLDEQFF
.	once	TRBJ1-2	TRBV5-4	TGTGCCAGCAGCTCGGGGGGGCTACGGGGTAACTATGGCTACACCTTC	CASSSGGLRGNYGYTF
TRBD1	.	TRBJ1-4	TRBV18	TGTGCCAGCTCACCCCCGAACAGGGGAATGGCTAATGAAAAACTGTTTTTT	CASSPPNRGMANEKLFF
TRBD2	.	TRBJ2-6	TRBV5-1	TGCGCCAGCAGCCCAATGCGGGGGTCTGGGGCCAACGTCCTGACTTTC	CASSPMRGSGANVLTF
.	.	TRBJ2-1	TRBV19	TGTGCCAGTAGTAAACTAGTCTCGGCAATGGGTGAGCAGTTCTTC	CASSKLVSAMGEQFF
TRBD2	.	TRBJ2-1	TRBV9	TGTGCCAGCAGCGTAACTAGCGGGACCTCCTACAATGAGCAGTTCTTC	CASSVTSGTSYNEQFF
TRBD1	.	TRBJ1-2	TRBV6-5	TGTGCCAGCAGTACTGGACAGGGGCGAGGGGGTGGCTACACCTTC	CASSTGQGRGGGYTF
.	.	TRBJ2-2	TRBV7-7	TGTGCCAGCACCCAGGGGGGTTTCACCGGGGAGCTGTTTTTT	CASTQGGFTGELFF
TRBD1	once	TRBJ2-7	TRBV7-9	TGTGCCAGCAGCTTACTGCCCGGGACAGGCCTATACGAGCAGTACTTC	CASSLLPGTGLYEQYF
.	.	TRBJ2-7	TRBV3-1/TRBV3-2	TGTGCCAGCAGCCGACGGGACGAGCAGTACTTC	CASSRRDEQYF
.	.	TRBJ1-1	TRBV18	TGTGCCAGCTCACCACCGAGCCCGGGGGGCAACACTGAAGCTTTCTTT	CASSPPSPGGNTEAFF